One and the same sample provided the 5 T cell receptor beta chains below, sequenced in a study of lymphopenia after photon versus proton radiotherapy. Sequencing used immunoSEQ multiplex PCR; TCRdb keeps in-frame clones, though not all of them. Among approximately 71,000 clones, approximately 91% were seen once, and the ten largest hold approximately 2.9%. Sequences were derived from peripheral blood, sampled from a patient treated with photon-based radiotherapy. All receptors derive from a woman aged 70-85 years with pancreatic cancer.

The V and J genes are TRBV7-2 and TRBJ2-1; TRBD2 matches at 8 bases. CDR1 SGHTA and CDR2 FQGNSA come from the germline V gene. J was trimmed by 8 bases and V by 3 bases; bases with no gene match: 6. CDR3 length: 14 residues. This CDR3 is CASSLSGRIDEQFF. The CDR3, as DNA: TGTGCCAGCAGCTTGAGCGGGAGAATCGATGAGCAGTTCTTC.

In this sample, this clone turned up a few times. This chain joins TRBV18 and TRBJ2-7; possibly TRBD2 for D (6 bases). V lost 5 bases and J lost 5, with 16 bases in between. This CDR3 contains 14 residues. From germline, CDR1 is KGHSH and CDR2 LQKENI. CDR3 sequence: CASSTNGGSDEQYF. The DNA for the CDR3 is TGTGCCAGCTCAACAAACGGAGGGAGTGACGAGCAGTACTTC.

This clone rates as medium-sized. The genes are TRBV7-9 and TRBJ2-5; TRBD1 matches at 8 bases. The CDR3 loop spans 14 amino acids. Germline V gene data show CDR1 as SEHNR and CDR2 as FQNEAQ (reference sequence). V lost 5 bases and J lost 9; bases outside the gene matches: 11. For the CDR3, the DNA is TGTGCCAGCAGCCCTCGGACAGGGTCCGGGGCCCAGTACTTC. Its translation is CASSPRTGSGAQYF.

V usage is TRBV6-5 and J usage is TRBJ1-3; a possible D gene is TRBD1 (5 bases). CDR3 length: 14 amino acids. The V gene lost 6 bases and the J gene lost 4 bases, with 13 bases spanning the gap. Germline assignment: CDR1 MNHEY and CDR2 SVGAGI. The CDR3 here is CASRTRGAGNTIYF. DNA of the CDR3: TGTGCCAGCAGGACGAGGGGCGCGGGAAACACCATATATTTT.

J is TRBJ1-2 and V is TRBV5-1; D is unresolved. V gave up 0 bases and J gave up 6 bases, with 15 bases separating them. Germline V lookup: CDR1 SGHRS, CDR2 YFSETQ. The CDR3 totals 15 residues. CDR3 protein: CASSLDQAEGHGYTF. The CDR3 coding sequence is TGCGCCAGCAGCTTGGACCAGGCCGAGGGCCATGGCTACACCTTC.